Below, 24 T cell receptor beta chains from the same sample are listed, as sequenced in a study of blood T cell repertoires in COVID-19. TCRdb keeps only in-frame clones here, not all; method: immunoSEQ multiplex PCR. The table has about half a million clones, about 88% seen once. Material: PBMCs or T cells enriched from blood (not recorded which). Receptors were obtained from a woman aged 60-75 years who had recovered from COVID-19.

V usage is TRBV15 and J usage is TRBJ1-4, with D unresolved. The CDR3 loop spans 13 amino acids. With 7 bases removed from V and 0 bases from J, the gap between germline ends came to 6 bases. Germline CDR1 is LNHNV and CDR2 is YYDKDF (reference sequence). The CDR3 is CATKPATNEKLFF. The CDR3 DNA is TGTGCCACCAAGCCTGCAACTAATGAAAAACTGTTTTTT.

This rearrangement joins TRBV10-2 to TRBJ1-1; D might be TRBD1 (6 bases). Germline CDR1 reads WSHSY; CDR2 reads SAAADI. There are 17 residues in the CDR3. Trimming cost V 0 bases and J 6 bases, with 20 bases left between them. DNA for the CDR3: TGCGCCAGCAGTGAGTCGAGAATCGGGGGGCGCTCCGCTGAAGCTTTCTTT. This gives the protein CASSESRIGGRSAEAFF.

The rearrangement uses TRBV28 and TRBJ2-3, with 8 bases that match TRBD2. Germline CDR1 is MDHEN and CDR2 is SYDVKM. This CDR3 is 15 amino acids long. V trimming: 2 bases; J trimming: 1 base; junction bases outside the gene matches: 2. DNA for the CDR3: TGTGCCAGCAGTTTAAACGGGGGGGGCACAGATACGCAGTATTTT. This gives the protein CASSLNGGGTDTQYF.

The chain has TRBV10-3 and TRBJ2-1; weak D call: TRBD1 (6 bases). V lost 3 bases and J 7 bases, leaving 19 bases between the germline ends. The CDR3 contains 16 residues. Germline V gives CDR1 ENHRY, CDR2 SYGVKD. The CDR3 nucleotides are TGTGCCATCAGTGAACTTGGTACAGGGCGCCAGAATGAGCAGTTCTTC. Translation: CAISELGTGRQNEQFF.

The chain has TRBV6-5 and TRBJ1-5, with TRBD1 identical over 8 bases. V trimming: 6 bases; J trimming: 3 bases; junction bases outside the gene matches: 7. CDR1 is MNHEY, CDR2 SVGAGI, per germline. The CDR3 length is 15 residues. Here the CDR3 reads CASRTTGAVNQPQHF. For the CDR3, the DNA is TGTGCCAGCAGAACGACAGGGGCGGTCAATCAGCCCCAGCATTTT.

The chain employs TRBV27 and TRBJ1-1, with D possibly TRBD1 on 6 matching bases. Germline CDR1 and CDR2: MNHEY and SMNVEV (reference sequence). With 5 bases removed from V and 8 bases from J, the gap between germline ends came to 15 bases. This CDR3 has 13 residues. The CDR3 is CASSPNRDWEAFF. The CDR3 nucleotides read TGTGCCAGCAGTCCAAACAGGGATTGGGAAGCTTTCTTT.

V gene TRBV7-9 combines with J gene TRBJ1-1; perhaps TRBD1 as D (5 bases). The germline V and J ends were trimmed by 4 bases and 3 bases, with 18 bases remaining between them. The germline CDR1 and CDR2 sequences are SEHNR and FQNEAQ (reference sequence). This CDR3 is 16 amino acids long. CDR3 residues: CASSSRTRKPHTEAFF. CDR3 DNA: TGTGCCAGCAGCTCTCGGACACGCAAACCCCACACTGAAGCTTTCTTT.

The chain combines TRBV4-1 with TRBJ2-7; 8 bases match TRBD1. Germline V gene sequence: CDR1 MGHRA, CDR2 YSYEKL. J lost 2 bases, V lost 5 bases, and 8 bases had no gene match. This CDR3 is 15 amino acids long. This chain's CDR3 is CASSYTTGETYEQYF. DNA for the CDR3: TGCGCCAGCAGCTACACGACAGGGGAAACCTACGAGCAGTACTTC.

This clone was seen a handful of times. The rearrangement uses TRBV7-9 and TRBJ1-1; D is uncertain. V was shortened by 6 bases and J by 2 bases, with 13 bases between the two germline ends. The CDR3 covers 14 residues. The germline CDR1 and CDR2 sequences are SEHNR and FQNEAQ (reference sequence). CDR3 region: CASREWMGNTEAFF. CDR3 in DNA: TGTGCCAGCAGGGAGTGGATGGGTAACACTGAAGCTTTCTTT.

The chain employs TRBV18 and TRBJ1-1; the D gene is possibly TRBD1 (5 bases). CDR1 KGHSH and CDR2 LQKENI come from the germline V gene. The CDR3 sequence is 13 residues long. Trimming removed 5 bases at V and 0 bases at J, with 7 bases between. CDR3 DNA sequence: TGTGCCAGCTCAGAGACAGTGAACACTGAAGCTTTCTTT. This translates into CASSETVNTEAFF.

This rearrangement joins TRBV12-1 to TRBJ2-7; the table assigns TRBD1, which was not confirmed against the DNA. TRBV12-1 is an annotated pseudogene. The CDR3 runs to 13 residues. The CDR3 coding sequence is TGTGCCAGCAGCTCCAGGGACTCCTACGAGCAGTACTTC. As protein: CASSSRDSYEQYF.

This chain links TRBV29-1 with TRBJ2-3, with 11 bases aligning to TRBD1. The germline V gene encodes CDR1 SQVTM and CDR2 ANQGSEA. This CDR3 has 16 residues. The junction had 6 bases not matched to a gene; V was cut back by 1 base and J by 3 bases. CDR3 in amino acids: CSVEGGTGGGTDTQYF. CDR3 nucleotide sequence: TGCAGCGTTGAAGGGGGGACAGGGGGTGGAACAGATACGCAGTATTTT.

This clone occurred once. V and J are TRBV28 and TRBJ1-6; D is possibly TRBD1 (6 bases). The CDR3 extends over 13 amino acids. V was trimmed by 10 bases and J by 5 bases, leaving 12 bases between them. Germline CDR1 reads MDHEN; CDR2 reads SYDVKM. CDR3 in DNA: TGTGCCACCAAACAGGGAAATAATTCACCCCTCCACTTT. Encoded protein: CATKQGNNSPLHF.

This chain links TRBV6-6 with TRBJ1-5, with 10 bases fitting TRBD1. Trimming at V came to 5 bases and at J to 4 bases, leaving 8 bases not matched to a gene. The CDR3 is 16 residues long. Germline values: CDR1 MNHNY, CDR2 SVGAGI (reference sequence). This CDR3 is CASSPTGTGENQPQHF. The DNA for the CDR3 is TGTGCCAGCAGTCCCACCGGGACAGGGGAAAATCAGCCCCAGCATTTT.

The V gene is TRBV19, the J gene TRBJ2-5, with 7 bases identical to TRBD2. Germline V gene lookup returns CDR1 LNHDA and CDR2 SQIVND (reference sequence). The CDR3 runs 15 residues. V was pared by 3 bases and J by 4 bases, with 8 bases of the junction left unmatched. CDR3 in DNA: TGTGCCAGTAGTATGGACATAGCGGGCGGAGAGACCCAGTACTTC. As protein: CASSMDIAGGETQYF.

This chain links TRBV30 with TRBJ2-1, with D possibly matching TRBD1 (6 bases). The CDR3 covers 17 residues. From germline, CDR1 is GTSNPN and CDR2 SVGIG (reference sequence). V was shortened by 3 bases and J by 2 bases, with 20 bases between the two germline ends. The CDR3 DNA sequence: TGTGCCTGGAGGACAAAAGAAATCGGGACACCCTACAATGAGCAGTTCTTC. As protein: CAWRTKEIGTPYNEQFF.

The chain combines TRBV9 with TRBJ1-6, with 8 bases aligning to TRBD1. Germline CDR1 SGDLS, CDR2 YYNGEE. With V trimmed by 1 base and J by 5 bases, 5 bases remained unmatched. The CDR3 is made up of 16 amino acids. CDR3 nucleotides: TGTGCCAGCAGCGTAACTGGACAGGGTAATAATTCACCCCTCCACTTT. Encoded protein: CASSVTGQGNNSPLHF.

The CDR3 nucleotides read TGTGCCAGTACCACGGCTGGCGGGGGGACCGGGGAGCTGTTTTTT. Amino acid sequence: CASTTAGGGTGELFF. The chain carries TRBV19 and TRBJ2-2; 8 nucleotides match TRBD2. The CDR3 spans 15 residues. CDR1 is LNHDA and CDR2 is SQIVND in the germline V gene (reference sequence). V dropped 7 bases and J dropped 5; count of bases not matched to a gene: 9.

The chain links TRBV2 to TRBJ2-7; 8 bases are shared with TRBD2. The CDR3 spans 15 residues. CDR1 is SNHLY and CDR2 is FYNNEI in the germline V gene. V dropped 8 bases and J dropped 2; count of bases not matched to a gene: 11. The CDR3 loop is CASLSPSSGPYEQYF. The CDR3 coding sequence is TGTGCCAGCCTTTCGCCTTCTAGCGGGCCCTACGAGCAGTACTTC.

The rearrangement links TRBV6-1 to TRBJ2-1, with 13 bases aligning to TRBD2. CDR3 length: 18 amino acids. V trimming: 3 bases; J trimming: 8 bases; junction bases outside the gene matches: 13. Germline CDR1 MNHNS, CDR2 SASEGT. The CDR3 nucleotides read TGTGCCAGCAGTGACCTGACTAGCGGGGGGCTCGTACGGTATGAGCAGTTCTTC. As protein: CASSDLTSGGLVRYEQFF.

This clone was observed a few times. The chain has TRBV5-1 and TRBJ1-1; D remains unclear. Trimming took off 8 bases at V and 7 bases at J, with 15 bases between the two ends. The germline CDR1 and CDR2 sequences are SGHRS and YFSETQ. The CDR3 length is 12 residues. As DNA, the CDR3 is TGCGCCAGTAATAATCCGGGGAATGAAGCTTTCTTT. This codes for CASNNPGNEAFF.

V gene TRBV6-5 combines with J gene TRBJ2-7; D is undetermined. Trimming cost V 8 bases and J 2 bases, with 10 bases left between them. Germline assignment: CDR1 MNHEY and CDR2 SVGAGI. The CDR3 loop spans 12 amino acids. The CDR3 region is CASGGKPYEQYV. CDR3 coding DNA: TGTGCCAGCGGCGGCAAACCCTACGAGCAGTACGTC.

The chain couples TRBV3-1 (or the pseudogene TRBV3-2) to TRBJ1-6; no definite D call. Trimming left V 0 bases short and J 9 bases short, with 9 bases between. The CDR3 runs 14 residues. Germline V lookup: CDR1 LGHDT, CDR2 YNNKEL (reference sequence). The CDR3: CASSQDRGSSPLHF. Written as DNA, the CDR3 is TGTGCCAGCAGCCAAGATAGAGGCTCTTCACCCCTCCACTTT.

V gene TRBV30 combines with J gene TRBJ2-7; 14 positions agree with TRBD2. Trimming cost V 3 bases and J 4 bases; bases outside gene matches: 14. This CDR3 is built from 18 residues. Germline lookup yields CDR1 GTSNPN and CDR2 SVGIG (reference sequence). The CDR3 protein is CAWSHPGTSGGQRYEQYF. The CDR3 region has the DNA TGTGCCTGGAGCCATCCCGGGACTAGCGGGGGACAACGTTACGAGCAGTACTTC.